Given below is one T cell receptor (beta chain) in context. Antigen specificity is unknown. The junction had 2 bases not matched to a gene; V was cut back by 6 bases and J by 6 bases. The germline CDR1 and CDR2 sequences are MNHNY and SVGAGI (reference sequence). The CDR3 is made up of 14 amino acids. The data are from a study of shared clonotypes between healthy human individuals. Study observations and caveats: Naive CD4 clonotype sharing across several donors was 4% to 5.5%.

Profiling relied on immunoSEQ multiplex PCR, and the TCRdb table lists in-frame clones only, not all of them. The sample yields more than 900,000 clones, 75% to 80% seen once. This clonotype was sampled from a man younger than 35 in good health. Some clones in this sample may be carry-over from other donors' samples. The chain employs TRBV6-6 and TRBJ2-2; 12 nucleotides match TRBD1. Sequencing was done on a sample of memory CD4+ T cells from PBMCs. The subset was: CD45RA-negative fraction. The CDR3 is CASRRDRGPGELFF. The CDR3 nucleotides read TGTGCCAGCAGGAGGGACAGGGGGCCCGGGGAGCTGTTTTTT.